This TCR beta chain appears in the sequencing data of a study of blood T cell repertoires in COVID-19. Only one count was recorded for this clone. CDR1 is SGHRS, CDR2 YFSETQ, per germline. The V end lost 0 bases, the J end lost 0 bases, and 7 bases lay between the germline ends. The CDR3 runs to 15 residues. Generated by immunoSEQ multiplex PCR, the TCRdb table keeps only in-frame clones and is missing some. The table includes 310,000 or so clones, approximately 91% detected once. Sequencing was carried out using peripheral blood. The genes are TRBV5-1 and TRBJ1-3, with a weak D call TRBD1 (6 bases). The sequence was obtained from a woman aged 25 to 45 with COVID-19, enrolled during active disease. The CDR3, as DNA: TGCGCCAGCAGCTTGGGGGGGCGCTCTGGAAACACCATATATTTT. Translated: CASSLGGRSGNTIYF.